The sequence of this TCR beta chain was determined in a study of T cells in Graves' hyperthyroidism and ophthalmopathy. Per the germline V gene, CDR1 is SGHRS and CDR2 is YFSETQ. The CDR3 consists of 13 residues. V was shortened by 7 bases and J by 2 bases, with 10 bases between the two germline ends. Stability of Graves' hyperthyroidism was defined as absent ophthalmopathy progression within 18 months. The study excluded patients with uncontrolled infection, other autoimmune disease, pregnancy or lactation. RNA transcripts were the template for amplifying TCR beta CDR3 regions. Primed by the HTBI set, a first-round RT-PCR was run on the TCR CDR3. One entry per CDR3 protein results from TCRdb running MiXCR on the multiplex PCR reads. The sample contains approximately 430,000 distinct CDR3 sequences, 15% to 19% of which appear only once.

The V gene is TRBV5-1, the J gene TRBJ1-3; a weak D match, TRBD1 (5 bases). Sample: blood. This sequence was found in a woman aged 18-29 years with Graves' hyperthyroidism. Here the CDR3 reads CASGGSPGNTIYF. For the CDR3, the DNA is TGCGCCAGCGGGGGGAGCCCTGGAAACACCATATATTTT.